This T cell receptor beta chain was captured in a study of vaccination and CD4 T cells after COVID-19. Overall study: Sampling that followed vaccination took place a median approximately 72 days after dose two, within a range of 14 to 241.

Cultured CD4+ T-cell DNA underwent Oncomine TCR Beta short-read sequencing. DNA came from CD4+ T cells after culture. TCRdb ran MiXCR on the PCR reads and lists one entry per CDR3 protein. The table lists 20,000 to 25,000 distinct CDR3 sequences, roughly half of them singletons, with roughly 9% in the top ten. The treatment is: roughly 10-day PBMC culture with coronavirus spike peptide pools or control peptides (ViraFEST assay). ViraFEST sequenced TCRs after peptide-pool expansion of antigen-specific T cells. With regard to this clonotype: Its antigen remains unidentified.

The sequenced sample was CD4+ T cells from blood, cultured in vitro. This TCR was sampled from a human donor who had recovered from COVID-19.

As DNA, the CDR3 is TGCGCCAGCAGCCGGGTCCGGGACGAGAATGGCTACACCTTC. As protein: CASSRVRDENGYTF. The chain employs TRBV4-1 and TRBJ1-2; D might be TRBD1 (5 bases). Trimming took off 4 bases at V and 6 bases at J, with 15 bases between the two ends. The CDR3 is 14 amino acids. The V gene's germline CDR1 is MGHRA and CDR2 YSYEKL.